This T cell receptor beta chain was sequenced during a study of T cell responses to AZD1222 COVID-19 vaccine. Findings of the study overall: Spike-specific TCR breadth rose after two AZD1222 doses, and depth rose as well. Baseline seropositives among AZD1222 recipients totaled only 6 or 7. Among the donors, most were white British and more were female, and clonal diversity was possibly underestimated.

This clone was counted once. The antigen remains undetermined. Data came from immunoSEQ multiplex PCR; TCRdb stores just in-frame clones and leaves some out. The profile shows 160,000 or so clones, 70% to 90% of them singletons. This CDR3 has 12 residues. V was clipped by 6 bases and J by 14 bases, with 14 bases between them. CDR1 MNHNY and CDR2 SVGAGI come from the germline V gene (reference sequence). V gene TRBV6-6 combines with J gene TRBJ1-6; D unresolved. This sample comprised peripheral blood, obtained after recovery from COVID-19. The TCR originated in an adult who had recovered from COVID-19. CDR3 amino acids: CASSDTLVTLHF. In DNA, the CDR3 is TGTGCCAGCAGCGATACCCTGGTAACCCTCCACTTT.